This TCR beta chain derives from a study of OX40 agonist ivuxolimab in advanced cancers. For context, the study as a whole: The costimulatory receptor OX40 (CD134) was targeted by ivuxolimab, a fully human IgG2 agonistic monoclonal antibody. Intravenous ivuxolimab was administered to patients every 2 weeks at six dose levels: 0.01, 0.1, 0.3, 1.5, 3 and 10 mg/kg. Among the approximately 50 dose-escalation patients, some 19 had hepatocellular carcinoma, approximately 15 melanoma, 9 renal cell carcinoma and 9 head and neck cancer. A male proportion of 82.7% and a mean age of approximately 60 years, ranging from 23 to 79, were recorded for the dose-escalation cohort. Prior anti-PD-1, anti-PD-L1 or anti-CTLA-4 therapy was permitted, and checkpoint inhibitors had been received by more than 35% of dose-escalation patients. Three dose-escalation patients achieved partial responses, one with hepatocellular carcinoma and two with cutaneous melanoma. Peripheral TCRbeta sequencing aimed to test whether ivuxolimab altered TCR sequence diversity and caused clonal T-cell expansion. The paper covers the monotherapy dose-escalation part of the phase I ivuxolimab trial, which included N of about 56 patients. The paper's findings and limits, for the study overall: In the 0.1-3.0 mg/kg groups, partial responders were among the patients with the lowest normalized peripheral clonal expansion, particularly in CD8+ T cells. The antigen specificity of the clonally expanded peripheral T cells was not determined. On average, CD8+ T cells showed more expanded clones than CD4+ T cells after ivuxolimab. At doses from 0.1 to 3.0 mg/kg, clonal expansion was seen in both CD4+ and CD8+ blood T cells between baseline and week 6. Low levels of normalized T-cell clonal expansion were also seen in some patients who did not respond.

For sequencing of the TCRbeta CDR3 region, genomic DNA was extracted from the sorted cells. TCRbeta CDR3 regions were sequenced using the immunoSEQ Assay. The table was pulled from immuneACCESS by TCRdb, which kept in-frame rearrangements only. Such tables lose some clones; where checked, under half of the loss comes from unresolved V genes, and the rest has no known cause. This sample is represented by roughly 68,000 clones; around 80% of them were singletons. The biggest ten clones account for approximately 1.5% of the sample. Patients with a history of autoimmune disease or receiving systemic immunosuppression were excluded from the trial. Peripheral blood for TCR sequencing was collected from all dose cohorts at baseline, on cycle 4 day 1, and on cycle 7 day 1. The samples were taken from a phase I, first-in-human, multicenter, open-label dose-escalation trial of ivuxolimab. The trial enrolled adults with locally advanced or metastatic head and neck squamous cell, hepatocellular, melanoma or renal cell carcinoma. Before TCR sequencing, CD4+ and CD8+ T cells were separately sorted from peripheral blood.

Per the germline V gene, SQVTM is the CDR1 and ANQGSEA is the CDR2. Counted from cysteine to phenylalanine, this CDR3 has 16 amino acids. Only the CDR3 portion is preserved as DNA: 48 bases, with reading frame beginning at the first base. Trimming costs V 4 bases and J 0 bases, and their ends lie 18 bases apart. In the case of this clone: No antigen is known for it. The record has no base qualities; no much larger clone is one base away.

This clonotype was obtained from an adult with an advanced solid tumor such as melanoma, head and neck, liver or kidney cancer. This specimen consisted of CD4+ or CD8+ T cells sorted from blood, obtained in a trial of the OX40 agonist ivuxolimab. Recombination joined TRBV29-1 with TRBJ1-1; the best D guess is TRBD1, with 5 bases matching. The bases are TGCAGCGTTGTGCGGGGGAGTGGAGTGATGAACACTGAAGCTTTCTTT. Its protein reads: CSVVRGSGVMNTEAFF.